These 14 T cell receptor beta chains were sequenced from one sample in a study of blood T cell repertoires in COVID-19. Assay used: immunoSEQ multiplex PCR; TCRdb lists only in-frame clones, some missing. The sample includes fewer than 200,000 clones, around 77% of them seen just once. The source material was peripheral blood. These receptors all stem from an older man with acute or convalescent COVID-19.

This sequence joins TRBV7-3 and TRBJ2-3; 14 bases agree with TRBD2. With V trimmed by 3 bases and J by 0 bases, 5 bases remained unmatched. This CDR3 has 18 residues. From germline, CDR1 is SGHTA and CDR2 FQGTGA. As DNA, the CDR3 is TGTGCCAGCAGCTTGGCTGGACTAGCGGGAGGTAGCACAGATACGCAGTATTTT. Translating it yields CASSLAGLAGGSTDTQYF.

Here the CDR3 reads CASRRQGLPEAFF. CDR3 sequence (DNA): TGTGCCAGCAGACGACAGGGTTTACCTGAAGCTTTCTTT. The rearrangement joins TRBV6-5 to TRBJ1-1, with 7 bases identical to TRBD1. The CDR3 sequence is 13 residues long. The junction had 7 bases not matched to a gene; V was cut back by 6 bases and J by 6 bases. Germline V lookup: CDR1 MNHEY, CDR2 SVGAGI.

In this sample, this clone turned up many times. The V and J genes are TRBV6-4 and TRBJ2-1; 14 bases fit TRBD2. The trim removed 3 bases at V and 6 bases at J, leaving 1 base unmatched. The length of the CDR3 is 15 residues. The germline V gene has CDR1 MRHNA and CDR2 SNTAGT. CDR3 amino acids: CASSEGTSGSNEQFF. DNA for the CDR3: TGTGCCAGCAGTGAGGGGACTAGCGGGAGCAATGAGCAGTTCTTC.

The chain links TRBV7-2 to TRBJ1-6; D might be TRBD1 (6 bases). The CDR3 spans 14 residues. V was trimmed by 10 bases and J by 4 bases, leaving 14 bases between them. Germline CDR1 SGHTA, CDR2 FQGNSA. The CDR3 loop reads CATKGGPYNSPLHF. CDR3 nucleotides: TGTGCCACGAAGGGGGGGCCTTATAATTCACCCCTCCACTTT. Full variable domain (rest looked up from reference TRBV7-2 and TRBJ1-6): GAGVSQSPSNKVTEKGKDVELRCDPISGHTALYWYRQSLGQGLEFLIYFQGNSAPDKSGLPSDRFSAERTGGSVSTLTIQRTQQEDSAVYLCATKGGPYNSPLHFGNGTRLTVT.

V gene TRBV5-1 combines with J gene TRBJ1-2; TRBD1 agrees at 8 bases. The CDR3 length is 14 residues. Germline trimming cut 4 bases from V and 2 bases from J; bases unmatched to any gene: 4. Germline assignment: CDR1 SGHRS and CDR2 YFSETQ. CDR3 DNA: TGCGCCAGCAGCAGTCGACAGGGGAACTATGGCTACACCTTC. This gives the protein CASSSRQGNYGYTF.

The chain carries TRBV18 and TRBJ2-3; 12 bases are shared with TRBD2. The CDR3 totals 16 residues. Germline V gives CDR1 KGHSH, CDR2 LQKENI. Trimming at V came to 3 bases and at J to 2 bases, leaving 3 bases not matched to a gene. CDR3 coding DNA: TGTGCCAGCTCACCTGGACTAGCGGGGAACACAGATACGCAGTATTTT. This translates into CASSPGLAGNTDTQYF.

The chain recombines TRBV11-1 with TRBJ2-1, with 7 bases matching TRBD1. CDR3 size: 14 residues. CDR1 SGHAT and CDR2 FQDESV come from the germline V gene (reference sequence). The V and J ends lost 4 bases and 7 bases, in that order; junction bases with no gene match: 7. The CDR3 nucleotides read TGTGCCAGCAGCTCTCGGGACAGTTGGAATGAGCAGTTCTTC. Protein product: CASSSRDSWNEQFF.

V usage is TRBV29-1 and J usage is TRBJ1-3; D is perhaps TRBD1 (5 bases). V was trimmed by 0 bases and J by 1 base, leaving 16 bases between them. The CDR3 is 17 amino acids. CDR1 and CDR2 (germline): SQVTM, ANQGSEA. The CDR3 is CSVEERGRERSGNTIYF. The DNA of the CDR3 is TGCAGCGTTGAAGAAAGGGGTCGGGAGCGGTCTGGAAACACCATATATTTT.

V gene TRBV19 combines with J gene TRBJ2-6; D may be TRBD1 (6 bases). The ends were cut back, 7 bases at V and 1 base at J, with 17 bases in the middle. Germline lookup yields CDR1 LNHDA and CDR2 SQIVND (reference sequence). The CDR3 consists of 17 residues. CDR3: CASTLSHQGSGANVLTF. The CDR3 DNA is TGTGCCAGTACTCTCTCCCACCAGGGGTCTGGGGCCAACGTCCTGACTTTC.

This clone has just a few counts. Within the sample, other DNA sequences also encode this same CDR3. This chain connects TRBV3-1 (or the pseudogene TRBV3-2) to TRBJ2-6; a possible D gene is TRBD1 (6 bases). The germline V and J ends were trimmed by 2 bases and 4 bases, with 9 bases remaining between them. Germline CDR1 reads LGHDT; CDR2 reads YNNKEL (reference sequence). The CDR3 is 15 residues long. CDR3 bases: TGTGCCAGCAGCCAATCAGGGGTCGGGGCCAACGTCCTGACTTTC. This translates into CASSQSGVGANVLTF.

This chain joins TRBV18 and TRBJ1-2; D call uncertain. The CDR3 is 13 amino acids. CDR1 and CDR2 (germline): KGHSH, LQKENI. V gave up 2 bases and J gave up 8 bases, with 12 bases separating them. Here the CDR3 reads CASSPMGGNGYTF. The CDR3 nucleotides are TGTGCCAGCTCACCAATGGGAGGGAACGGCTACACCTTC.

The J gene is TRBJ1-1, the V gene TRBV7-2, with D possibly being TRBD1 (5 bases). CDR1 is SGHTA, CDR2 FQGNSA, per germline. The V and J ends lost 6 bases and 0 bases respectively, with 17 bases between them. The CDR3 consists of 16 residues. The CDR3 nucleotides read TGTGCCAGCAGTCTCTCAGGGTTCTCGGTGAACACTGAAGCTTTCTTT. Its translation: CASSLSGFSVNTEAFF.

The rearrangement joins TRBV19 to TRBJ1-4; tentative D call: TRBD1 (5 bases). V lost 3 bases and J lost 6, with 11 bases in between. Germline loops: CDR1 LNHDA, CDR2 SQIVND (reference sequence). The CDR3 extends over 14 amino acids. The CDR3 DNA follows: TGTGCCAGTAGTATGGGGCAGGGTTATGAAAAACTGTTTTTT. Residues: CASSMGQGYEKLFF. Filled out from reference TRBV19 and TRBJ1-4, the complete variable domain reads DGGITQSPKYLFRKEGQNVTLSCEQNLNHDAMYWYRQDPGQGLRLIYYSQIVNDFQKGDIAEGYSVSREKKESFPLTVTSAQKNPTAFYLCASSMGQGYEKLFFGSGTQLSVL.

J is TRBJ1-6 and V is TRBV27; 8 bases match TRBD1. The CDR3 totals 16 residues. Trimming took 6 bases from V and 10 from J; bases not matched to a gene: 14. The germline gives CDR1 MNHEY, CDR2 SMNVEV (reference sequence). The CDR3, as DNA: TGTGCCAGCAGACCCCAGGGGGCGAGTAGAGGCTCACCCCTCCACTTT. The encoded protein is CASRPQGASRGSPLHF.